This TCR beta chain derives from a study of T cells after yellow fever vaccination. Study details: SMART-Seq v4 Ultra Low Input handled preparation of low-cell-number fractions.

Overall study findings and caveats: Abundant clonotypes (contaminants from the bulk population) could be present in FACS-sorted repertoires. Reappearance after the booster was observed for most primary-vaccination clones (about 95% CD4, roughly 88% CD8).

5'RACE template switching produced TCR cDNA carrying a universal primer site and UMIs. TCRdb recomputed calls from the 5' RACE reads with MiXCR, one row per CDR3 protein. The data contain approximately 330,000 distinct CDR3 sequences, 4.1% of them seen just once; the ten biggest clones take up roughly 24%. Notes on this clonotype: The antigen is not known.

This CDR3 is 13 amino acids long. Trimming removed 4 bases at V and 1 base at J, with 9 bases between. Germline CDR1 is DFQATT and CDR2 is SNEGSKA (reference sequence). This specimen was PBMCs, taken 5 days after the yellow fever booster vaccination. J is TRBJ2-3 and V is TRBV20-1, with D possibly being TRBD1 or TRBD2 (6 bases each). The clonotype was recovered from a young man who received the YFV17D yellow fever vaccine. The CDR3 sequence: CSATGGGTDTQYF. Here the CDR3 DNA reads TGCAGTGCTACCGGGGGCGGCACAGATACGCAGTATTTT.